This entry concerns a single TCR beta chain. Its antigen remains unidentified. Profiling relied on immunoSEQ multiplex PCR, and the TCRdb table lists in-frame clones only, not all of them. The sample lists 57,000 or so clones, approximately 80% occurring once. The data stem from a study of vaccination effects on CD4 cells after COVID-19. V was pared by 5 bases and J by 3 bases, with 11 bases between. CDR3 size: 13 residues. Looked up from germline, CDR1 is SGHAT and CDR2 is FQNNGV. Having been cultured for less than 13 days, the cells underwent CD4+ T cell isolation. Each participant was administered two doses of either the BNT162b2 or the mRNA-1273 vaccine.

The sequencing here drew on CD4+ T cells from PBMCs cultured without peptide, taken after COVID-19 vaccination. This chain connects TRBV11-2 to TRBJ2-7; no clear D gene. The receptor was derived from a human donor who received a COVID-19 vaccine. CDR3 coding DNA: TGTGCCAGCAGCCTTTCAAAAGGCTACGAGCAGTACTTC. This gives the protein CASSLSKGYEQYF.